Each of the 29 T cell receptor beta chains below was sequenced from the same sample in a study of T cell clones after liver transplantation. Profiled with immunoSEQ multiplex PCR; TCRdb holds only in-frame clones, not every one. The table includes tens of thousands of clones, roughly 70% detected once. Sequences were derived from CD4+ T cells from blood, sampled at the 15-month timepoint. All receptors come from a human patient who received a liver transplant. Some of the T cells might come from the graft donor.

The chain carries TRBV27 and TRBJ1-1, with D perhaps TRBD1 (5 bases). The CDR3 length is 13 residues. The germline V and J ends were trimmed by 3 bases and 5 bases, with 10 bases remaining between them. Germline CDR1 reads MNHEY; CDR2 reads SMNVEV (reference sequence). This chain's CDR3 is CASSFKEGTEAFF. The CDR3 nucleotides are TGTGCCAGCAGTTTTAAGGAGGGGACTGAAGCTTTCTTT.

The chain carries TRBV2 and TRBJ1-6; possible D gene TRBD1, 6 bases. Germline V gene data show CDR1 as SNHLY and CDR2 as FYNNEI. This CDR3 is built from 15 residues. V was shortened by 3 bases and J by 7 bases, with 13 bases between the two germline ends. The CDR3 coding sequence is TGTGCCAGCAGTGATTCAGGGGAGGGGAATTCACCCCTCCACTTT. Its protein is CASSDSGEGNSPLHF.

This clone turned up a few times. The identical CDR3 is also encoded by other nucleotide sequences in the sample. The chain uses TRBV4-2 and TRBJ2-3; 12 nucleotides match TRBD2. Per the germline V gene, CDR1 is LGHNA and CDR2 is YNFKEQ. The CDR3 loop spans 16 amino acids. The V segment lost 1 base and the J segment 1 base; nucleotides outside the gene matches: 0. CDR3 DNA sequence: TGTGCCAGCAGCCAAGGGACTAGCGGGGGCACAGATACGCAGTATTTT. Residues: CASSQGTSGGTDTQYF.

V and J are TRBV6-5 and TRBJ1-1; maybe TRBD1 (5 bases). The CDR3 sequence is 14 residues long. The germline CDR1 and CDR2 sequences are MNHEY and SVGAGI. V was pared by 3 bases and J by 5 bases, with 13 bases between. CDR3 amino acids: CASSYSGERTEAFF. Here the CDR3 DNA reads TGTGCCAGCAGTTATTCGGGGGAGAGGACTGAAGCTTTCTTT.

V gene TRBV28 combines with J gene TRBJ1-1, with D perhaps TRBD1 (6 bases). Germline assignment: CDR1 MDHEN and CDR2 SYDVKM. Trimming shortened V by 7 bases and J by 4 bases, and 22 bases separated the two germline ends. The length of the CDR3 is 16 residues. CDR3 loop: CASKTSGGVVGTEAFF. The CDR3 DNA reads TGTGCCAGCAAAACATCCGGGGGCGTTGTTGGCACTGAAGCTTTCTTT.

This rearrangement joins TRBV2 to TRBJ2-3; 8 bases fit TRBD2. CDR3 size: 13 residues. The J segment lost 3 bases and the V segment lost 8 bases, leaving 4 bases of the junction unmatched. Germline CDR1 is SNHLY and CDR2 is FYNNEI. The CDR3: CASGLAGTDTQYF. CDR3 in DNA: TGTGCCAGCGGACTAGCTGGGACAGATACGCAGTATTTT. The full variable domain, completed using reference TRBV2 and TRBJ2-3, is EPEVTQTPSHQVTQMGQEVILRCVPISNHLYFYWYRQILGQKVEFLVSFYNNEISEKSEIFDDQFSVERPDGSNFTLKIRSTKLEDSAMYFCASGLAGTDTQYFGPGTRLTVL.

The V and J genes are TRBV7-2 and TRBJ2-7; the match to TRBD1 covers 9 bases. The length of the CDR3 is 16 residues. J was trimmed by 0 bases and V by 5 bases; bases with no gene match: 8. The germline gives CDR1 SGHTA, CDR2 FQGNSA. The CDR3 protein is CASSLTGTGSSYEQYF. CDR3 DNA sequence: TGTGCCAGCAGCCTAACCGGGACAGGGTCCTCCTACGAGCAGTACTTC.

This CDR3 is CASWGGVNEKLFF. CDR3 nucleotide sequence: TGTGCCAGCTGGGGGGGCGTTAATGAAAAACTGTTTTTT. The chain has TRBV28 and TRBJ1-4; D might be TRBD1 (6 bases). V lost 8 bases to trimming and J lost 4 bases, with 11 bases between them. Germline CDR1 reads MDHEN; CDR2 reads SYDVKM. The CDR3 consists of 13 residues. Combining the CDR3 with reference TRBV28 and TRBJ1-4 gives the whole variable domain DVKVTQSSRYLVKRTGEKVFLECVQDMDHENMFWYRQDPGLGLRLIYFSYDVKMKEKGDIPEGYSVSREKKERFSLILESASTNQTSMYLCASWGGVNEKLFFGSGTQLSVL.

The chain joins TRBV29-1 to TRBJ2-1; 8 bases match TRBD1. This CDR3 has 15 amino acids. The J segment lost 0 bases and the V segment lost 6 bases, leaving 7 bases of the junction unmatched. Per the germline V gene, CDR1 is SQVTM and CDR2 is ANQGSEA. This CDR3 is CSVIQGASSYNEQFF. As DNA, the CDR3 is TGCAGCGTAATTCAGGGGGCGAGCTCCTACAATGAGCAGTTCTTC.

This sequence joins TRBV18 and TRBJ1-1, with a possible D match to TRBD1 (6 bases). This CDR3 has 15 amino acids. In germline, CDR1 is KGHSH, CDR2 LQKENI. Trimming shortened V by 0 bases and J by 11 bases, and 19 bases separated the two germline ends. In DNA, the CDR3 is TGTGCCAGCTCACCACCTAAAGGTGGGGGCCCAAGGGCTTTCTTT. It encodes CASSPPKGGGPRAFF.

Only one count was recorded for this clone. The chain is built from TRBV19 and TRBJ1-1, with a tentative D call TRBD1 (5 bases). The V gene lost 4 bases and the J gene lost 4 bases, with 16 bases spanning the gap. Germline assignment: CDR1 LNHDA and CDR2 SQIVND (reference sequence). This CDR3 contains 15 residues. CDR3: CASSNLQRQGTEAFF. The CDR3 region has the DNA TGTGCCAGTAGTAATTTACAGCGTCAGGGCACTGAAGCTTTCTTT. The whole variable domain, filled in from reference TRBV19 and TRBJ1-1, reads DGGITQSPKYLFRKEGQNVTLSCEQNLNHDAMYWYRQDPGQGLRLIYYSQIVNDFQKGDIAEGYSVSREKKESFPLTVTSAQKNPTAFYLCASSNLQRQGTEAFFGQGTRLTVV.

A single count supports this clone. The genes are TRBV20-1 and TRBJ2-5, with D unclear. The CDR3 spans 10 residues. CDR1 is DFQATT, CDR2 SNEGSKA, per germline (reference sequence). The V gene lost 3 bases and the J gene lost 5 bases, with 4 bases spanning the gap. CDR3 nucleotides: TGCAGTGCTAGGCGGGAGACCCAGTACTTC. It codes for CSARRETQYF.

The rearrangement joins TRBV18 to TRBJ2-5; 9 bases align to TRBD1. The CDR3 is 16 amino acids. Germline CDR1 and CDR2: KGHSH and LQKENI. Germline trimming cut 2 bases from V and 4 bases from J; bases unmatched to any gene: 8. The CDR3 region is CASSPRQQGALETQYF. The CDR3 nucleotides are TGTGCCAGCTCACCAAGGCAACAGGGGGCCTTAGAGACCCAGTACTTC.

This chain connects TRBV7-9 to TRBJ2-5, with TRBD1 as a possible D gene (5 bases). Trimming removed 3 bases at V and 5 bases at J, with 19 bases between. CDR3 length: 16 residues. Germline CDR1 is SEHNR and CDR2 is FQNEAQ (reference sequence). In DNA, the CDR3 is TGTGCCAGCAGCTTTCTATCACCAGGGTCCCGGGAGACCCAGTACTTC. Translated: CASSFLSPGSRETQYF.

J is TRBJ2-3 and V is TRBV2, with 8 bases fitting TRBD2. CDR1 is SNHLY and CDR2 is FYNNEI in the germline V gene. The length of the CDR3 is 15 residues. J gave up 5 bases and V 10 bases, and 14 bases lay outside the gene matches. The CDR3 nucleotides read TGTGCCACCACCCCAGAGCGGGAGATAGGAGATACGCAGTATTTT. The encoded protein is CATTPEREIGDTQYF.

The rearrangement links TRBV7-2 to TRBJ2-3; D may be TRBD2 (7 bases). The length of the CDR3 is 17 residues. The V end lost 4 bases, the J end lost 4 bases, and 21 bases lay between the germline ends. Germline V CDR1 and CDR2: SGHTA, FQGNSA. CDR3 residues: CASSSPLRGGGADTQYF. CDR3 coding DNA: TGTGCCAGCAGCTCCCCGCTTAGAGGGGGGGGCGCAGATACGCAGTATTTT.

The chain uses TRBV29-1 and TRBJ1-2; a possible D gene is TRBD1 (5 bases). Deletions cut 5 bases from V and 4 bases from J, with 11 bases between. CDR1 is SQVTM, CDR2 ANQGSEA, per germline. The CDR3 is 12 amino acids. CDR3 residues: CSVSTDLYGYTF. The DNA for the CDR3 is TGCAGCGTTTCGACAGACCTCTATGGCTACACCTTC.

The chain is built from TRBV6-1 and TRBJ1-2; TRBD1 might be the D (6 bases). Germline CDR1 is MNHNS and CDR2 is SASEGT. Deletions cut 3 bases from V and 8 bases from J, with 10 bases between. The CDR3 totals 12 residues. The CDR3 DNA follows: TGTGCCAGCAGTGATAACAGGGTCGGCTACACCTTC. It is translated as CASSDNRVGYTF.

Only one count was recorded for this clone. The chain is built from TRBV30 and TRBJ2-7; 7 bases are a match to TRBD2. J gave up 1 base and V 8 bases, and 8 bases lay outside the gene matches. The CDR3 sequence is 13 residues long. Per the germline V gene, CDR1 is GTSNPN and CDR2 is SVGIG (reference sequence). The DNA for the CDR3 is TGTGCCGGGTCGGGGGGAATGTCCTACGAGCAGTACGTC. This gives the protein CAGSGGMSYEQYV.

The sample holds one count of this clone. The rearrangement links TRBV7-2 to TRBJ2-1, with D unresolved. Germline V gives CDR1 SGHTA, CDR2 FQGNSA. CDR3 length equals 13 residues. The V end was cut by 5 bases, the J end by 6 bases, with 11 bases between. The CDR3 loop is CASSPTSGNEQFF. The CDR3 DNA reads TGTGCCAGCAGCCCGACCTCCGGCAATGAGCAGTTCTTC.

The chain combines TRBV2 with TRBJ1-1, with 9 bases that match TRBD1. The CDR3 covers 14 residues. Losses at the gene ends were 5 bases for V and 5 bases for J; bases not matched to a gene: 6. Germline V lookup: CDR1 SNHLY, CDR2 FYNNEI. The CDR3 region is CASSLQGAITEAFF. The CDR3 DNA follows: TGTGCCAGCAGTCTACAGGGGGCTATAACTGAAGCTTTCTTT.

J is TRBJ1-2 and V is TRBV6-4; 12 bases match TRBD1. The CDR3 consists of 14 residues. V shed 5 bases, J shed 8 bases, and the junction held 6 bases outside the gene matches. The germline V gene encodes CDR1 MRHNA and CDR2 SNTAGT. The chain's CDR3 is CASSPGTGGGGYTF. CDR3 bases: TGTGCCAGCAGTCCAGGGACAGGGGGCGGAGGCTACACCTTC.

The V gene is TRBV6-1, the J gene TRBJ1-5; no clear D gene. CDR1 and CDR2 from the germline V gene are MNHNS and SASEGT. The CDR3 has 15 amino acids. Deletions cut 4 bases from V and 0 bases from J, with 10 bases between. The DNA for the CDR3 is TGTGCCAGCAGTGGGGAATACGGTAGCAATCAGCCCCAGCATTTT. This gives the protein CASSGEYGSNQPQHF.

The chain joins TRBV11-1 to TRBJ2-1; the D gene is possibly TRBD1 (5 bases). The V gene's germline CDR1 is SGHAT and CDR2 FQDESV (reference sequence). Trimming removed 4 bases from V and 2 bases from J, with 12 bases in between. The CDR3 spans 15 residues. The CDR3 DNA is TGTGCCAGCAGCTCGACAGCCCTCCCCTACAATGAGCAGTTCTTC. Translated: CASSSTALPYNEQFF.

In this sample, this clone turned up a few times. J is TRBJ1-5 and V is TRBV9, with 8 positions matching TRBD1. The J segment lost 9 bases and the V segment lost 0 bases, leaving 8 bases of the junction unmatched. The V gene's germline CDR1 is SGDLS and CDR2 YYNGEE. The CDR3 loop spans 15 amino acids. Here the CDR3 reads CASSVDGQGQGPQHF. In DNA, the CDR3 is TGTGCCAGCAGCGTAGATGGACAGGGCCAAGGGCCCCAGCATTTT.

This clone was found a few times. J is TRBJ1-1 and V is TRBV7-2; unclear D gene. The V end lost 4 bases, the J end lost 0 bases, and 6 bases lay between the germline ends. Germline values: CDR1 SGHTA, CDR2 FQGNSA. The CDR3 sequence is 13 residues long. The CDR3 loop reads CASSSGMNTEAFF. The CDR3 DNA reads as TGTGCCAGCAGCTCCGGTATGAACACTGAAGCTTTCTTT.

This chain connects TRBV5-4 to TRBJ2-3; 8 bases align to TRBD2. The CDR3 has 19 amino acids. Germline loops: CDR1 SGHNT, CDR2 YYREEE (reference sequence). J was trimmed by 1 base and V by 4 bases; bases with no gene match: 17. CDR3 sequence (DNA): TGTGCCAGCAGCCCCGTGGGGCGACGTGCGGGGGGACGCACAGATACGCAGTATTTT. It encodes CASSPVGRRAGGRTDTQYF.

The chain joins TRBV14 to TRBJ2-7; D remains unclear. The CDR3 length is 13 residues. The V end was cut by 4 bases, the J end by 3 bases, with 10 bases between. Germline CDR1 SGHDN, CDR2 FVKESK. The CDR3 sequence: CASSRLILYEQYF. Here the CDR3 DNA reads TGTGCCAGCAGCCGTCTGATTCTCTACGAGCAGTACTTC.

The chain uses TRBV11-3 and TRBJ2-5, with D maybe TRBD2 (6 bases). Trimming took off 4 bases at V and 6 bases at J, with 15 bases between the two ends. The CDR3 length is 14 residues. The V gene's germline CDR1 is SGHNT and CDR2 YENEEA. The CDR3 DNA reads TGTGCCAGCAGCTCAGGGTCCCGCGGGAAGACCCAGTACTTC. This encodes CASSSGSRGKTQYF.